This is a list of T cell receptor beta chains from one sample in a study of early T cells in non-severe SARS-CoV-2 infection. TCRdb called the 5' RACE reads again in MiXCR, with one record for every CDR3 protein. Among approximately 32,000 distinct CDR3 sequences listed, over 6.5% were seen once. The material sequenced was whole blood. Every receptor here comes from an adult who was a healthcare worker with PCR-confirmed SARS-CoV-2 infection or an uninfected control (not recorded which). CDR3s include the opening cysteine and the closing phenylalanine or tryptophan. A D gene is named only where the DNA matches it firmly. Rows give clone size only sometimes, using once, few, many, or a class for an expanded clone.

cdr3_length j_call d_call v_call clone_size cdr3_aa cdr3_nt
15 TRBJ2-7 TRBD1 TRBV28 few CASSSLGGQDHEQYF TGTGCCAGCAGCTCCCTGGGGGGACAGGACCACGAGCAGTACTTC
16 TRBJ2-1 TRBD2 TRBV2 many CASDQGGRAGNNEQFF TGTGCCAGCGATCAGGGCGGGAGGGCTGGTAACAATGAGCAGTTCTTC
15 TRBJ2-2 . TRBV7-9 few CASSLVLPNTGELFF TGTGCCAGCAGCTTAGTACTACCGAACACCGGGGAGCTGTTTTTT
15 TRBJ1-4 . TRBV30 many CAWNLEARGNEKLFF TGTGCCTGGAATCTGGAGGCGCGGGGTAATGAAAAACTGTTTTTT
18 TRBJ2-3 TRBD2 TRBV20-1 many CSARVSGGLLTYTDTQYF TGCAGTGCTAGAGTTAGCGGGGGTCTCCTTACATACACAGATACGCAGTATTTT
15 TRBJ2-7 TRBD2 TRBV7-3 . CASSQTSGSHYEQYF TGTGCCAGCAGTCAGACTAGCGGGAGCCACTACGAGCAGTACTTC
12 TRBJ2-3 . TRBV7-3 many CASSPGTDTQYF TGTGCCAGCAGCCCTGGGACAGATACGCAGTATTTT
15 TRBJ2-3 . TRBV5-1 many CASSLGPVSTDTQYF TGCGCCAGCAGCTTGGGCCCAGTTAGCACAGATACGCAGTATTTT
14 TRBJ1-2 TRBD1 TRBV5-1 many CASSLSQGNYGYTF TGCGCCAGCAGCTTGTCACAGGGGAACTATGGCTACACCTTC
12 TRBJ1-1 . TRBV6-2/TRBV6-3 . CASSYRYTEAFF TGTGCCAGCAGTTACAGGTACACTGAAGCTTTCTTT
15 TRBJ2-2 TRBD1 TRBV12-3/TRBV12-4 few CASSRQGTGAGELFF TGTGCCAGCAGCCGCCAGGGGACAGGGGCCGGGGAGCTGTTTTTT
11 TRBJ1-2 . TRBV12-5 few CARGGLNGYTF TGTGCTAGAGGGGGACTTAATGGCTACACCTTC
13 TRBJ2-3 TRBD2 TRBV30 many CAWGTAGADTQYF TGTGCCTGGGGGACCGCGGGGGCAGATACGCAGTATTTT
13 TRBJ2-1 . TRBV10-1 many CASSEGTLYEQFF TGCGCCAGCAGTGAGGGGACACTCTATGAGCAGTTCTTC
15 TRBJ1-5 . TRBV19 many CASSMSPGGNQPQHF TGTGCCAGTAGTATGTCCCCAGGGGGCAATCAGCCCCAGCATTTT
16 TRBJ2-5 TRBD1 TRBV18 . CASSPGTGEKLKTQYF TGTGCCAGCTCACCGGGGACAGGGGAAAAATTGAAGACCCAGTACTTC
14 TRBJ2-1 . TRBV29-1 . CGVVRVLTYNEQFF TGCGGCGTTGTACGGGTCTTAACCTACAATGAGCAGTTCTTC
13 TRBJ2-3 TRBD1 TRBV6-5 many CAAGTGVTDTQYF TGTGCCGCAGGGACAGGGGTGACAGATACGCAGTATTTT
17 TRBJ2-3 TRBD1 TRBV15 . CATSNSLGTASTDTQYF TGTGCCACCAGCAACTCCCTCGGGACAGCTAGCACAGATACGCAGTATTTT
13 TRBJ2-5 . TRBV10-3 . CAINRAHQETQYF TGTGCCATCAACAGGGCTCACCAAGAGACCCAGTACTTC
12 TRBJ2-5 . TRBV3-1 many CASSQEGETQYF TGTGCCAGCAGCCAAGAAGGGGAGACCCAGTACTTC
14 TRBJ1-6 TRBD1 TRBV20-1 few CSATGTDSFSPLHF TGCAGTGCCACAGGGACAGACTCGTTTTCACCCCTCCACTTT
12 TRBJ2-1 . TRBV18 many CASSPRGDEQFF TGTGCCAGCTCACCAAGAGGGGATGAGCAGTTCTTC
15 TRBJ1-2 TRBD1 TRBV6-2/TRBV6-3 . CASTRLTGQNYGYTF TGTGCCAGCACTCGGTTGACGGGACAGAACTATGGCTACACCTTC
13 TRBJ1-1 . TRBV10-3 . CAIRPIQNTEAFF TGTGCCATCAGACCTATCCAGAACACTGAAGCTTTCTTT
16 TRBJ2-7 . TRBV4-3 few CASSQGDPGFSYEQYF TGCGCCAGCAGCCAAGGTGATCCAGGATTCTCCTACGAGCAGTACTTC
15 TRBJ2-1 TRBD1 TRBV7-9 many CATLTQGARYNEQFF TGTGCCACCCTCACCCAGGGGGCGCGGTACAATGAGCAGTTCTTC
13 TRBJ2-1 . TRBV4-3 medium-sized CASSRTGYNEQFF TGCGCCAGCAGCCGCACAGGGTACAATGAGCAGTTCTTC
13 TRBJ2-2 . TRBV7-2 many CASSLPPSAELFF TGTGCCAGCAGCTTGCCCCCGAGCGCGGAGCTGTTTTTT
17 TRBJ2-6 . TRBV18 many CASSPARQISGANVLTF TGTGCCAGCTCACCAGCCAGACAGATCTCTGGGGCCAACGTCCTGACTTTC
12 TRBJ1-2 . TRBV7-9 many CASSLQDYGYTF TGTGCCAGCAGCTTACAGGACTATGGCTACACCTTC
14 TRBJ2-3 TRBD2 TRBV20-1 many CSARDSGRTDTQYF TGCAGTGCTAGAGATAGCGGGCGCACAGATACGCAGTATTTT
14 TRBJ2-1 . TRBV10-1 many CASSRDPYGDEQFF TGCGCCAGCAGCCGGGACCCCTATGGGGATGAGCAGTTCTTC
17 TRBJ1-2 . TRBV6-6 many CASSYRAGSIGNYGYTF TGTGCCAGCAGTTACAGGGCAGGGAGTATAGGCAACTATGGCTACACCTTC
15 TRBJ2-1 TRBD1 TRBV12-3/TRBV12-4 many CASNFQTGPNSEQFF TGTGCCAGCAACTTCCAGACAGGGCCTAACAGTGAGCAGTTCTTC
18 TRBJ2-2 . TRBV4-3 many CASSQDIRAGSNTGELFF TGCGCCAGCAGCCAAGATATTAGAGCCGGCTCGAACACCGGGGAGCTGTTTTTT
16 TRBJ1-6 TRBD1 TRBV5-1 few CASSLTGNLLNSPLHF TGCGCCAGCAGCCTGACAGGGAATCTCCTTAATTCACCCCTCCACTTT
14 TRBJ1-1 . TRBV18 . CASSPPSGADEAFF TGTGCCAGCTCTCCGCCAAGCGGGGCAGATGAAGCTTTCTTT
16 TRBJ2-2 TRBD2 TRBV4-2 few CASRATSGSYSGELFF TGTGCCAGCAGAGCAACTAGCGGGAGTTACTCCGGGGAGCTGTTTTTT
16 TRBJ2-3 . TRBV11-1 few CASSSTDFPSTDTQYF TGTGCCAGCAGCTCGACGGATTTCCCTAGCACAGATACGCAGTATTTT
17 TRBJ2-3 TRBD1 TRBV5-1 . CASSTSQGPAGGDTQYF TGCGCCAGCAGCACCTCACAGGGCCCGGCAGGGGGTGATACGCAGTATTTT
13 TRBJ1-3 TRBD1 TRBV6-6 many CASSYGQDGTIYF TGTGCCAGCAGTTACGGACAGGACGGCACCATATATTTT
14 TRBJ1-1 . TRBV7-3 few CASSLNSPNTEAFF TGTGCCAGCAGCTTAAATAGTCCAAACACTGAAGCTTTCTTT
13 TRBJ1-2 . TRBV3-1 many CASSPDGGYGYTF TGTGCCAGCAGCCCGGACGGGGGCTATGGCTACACCTTC
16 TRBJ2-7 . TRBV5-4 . CASSRGGQGTHHEQYF TGTGCCAGCAGCCGGGGCGGCCAGGGGACCCACCACGAGCAGTACTTC
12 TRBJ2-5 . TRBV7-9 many CASSLDYRTQYF TGTGCCAGCAGCCTCGACTATCGGACCCAGTACTTC
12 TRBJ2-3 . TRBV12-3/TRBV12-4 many CASSFTGGTQYF TGTGCCAGCAGTTTTACCGGGGGCACGCAGTATTTT
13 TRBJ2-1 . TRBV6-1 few CASTASVENEQFF TGTGCCAGCACGGCTAGTGTTGAGAATGAGCAGTTCTTC
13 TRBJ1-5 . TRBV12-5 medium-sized CASGLVVNQPQHF TGTGCTAGTGGTTTGGTGGTCAATCAGCCCCAGCATTTT